This passage covers 19 T cell receptor beta chains from one sample sequenced in a study of OX40 agonist ivuxolimab in advanced cancers. Measured with immunoSEQ multiplex PCR; TCRdb has only the in-frame clones, and not every one. The sample includes roughly 92,000 clones, 80% to 95% of them seen just once. The sequencing used CD4+ or CD8+ T cells sorted from blood, collected in a trial of the OX40 agonist ivuxolimab. The source of these receptors is an adult with an advanced solid tumor such as melanoma, head and neck, liver or kidney cancer.

This rearrangement joins TRBV7-8 to TRBJ2-2; weak D call: TRBD2 (5 bases). V lost 8 bases, J lost 7 bases, and 14 bases lay in between. CDR3 length: 13 amino acids. Germline V gives CDR1 SGHVS, CDR2 FQNEAQ. CDR3 in DNA: TGTGCCAGCCCCTCCCGGGCGGGCGGGGAGCTGTTTTTT. Translated: CASPSRAGGELFF.

V is TRBV27 and J is TRBJ2-7; 12 nucleotides align to TRBD1. V lost 0 bases, J lost 7 bases, and 4 bases stayed unmatched. Germline values: CDR1 MNHEY, CDR2 SMNVEV (reference sequence). CDR3 length: 15 residues. The DNA of the CDR3 is TGTGCCAGCAGTTTATCGGGACAGGGGGCGCGGGAGCAGTACTTC. As protein: CASSLSGQGAREQYF.

The CDR3 here is CAWIRDRGRGNTIYF. The DNA for the CDR3 is TGTGCCTGGATTCGGGACAGGGGGCGTGGAAACACCATATATTTT. The V call is TRBV30, the J call TRBJ1-3, with 12 bases identical to TRBD1. This CDR3 has 15 amino acids. The germline gives CDR1 GTSNPN, CDR2 SVGIG (reference sequence). V was pared by 4 bases and J by 3 bases, with 4 bases of the junction left unmatched.

This chain uses TRBV4-3 with TRBJ2-6; tentative D call: TRBD1 (6 bases). CDR1 is LGHNA, CDR2 YSLEER, per germline. The CDR3 consists of 16 residues. V was cut by 0 bases and J by 0 bases, with 6 bases left in between. This CDR3 reads CASSQEGGSGANVLTF. DNA of the CDR3: TGCGCCAGCAGCCAAGAAGGGGGCTCTGGGGCCAACGTCCTGACTTTC.

The chain employs TRBV10-2 and TRBJ1-1; no firm D call. The CDR3 runs to 14 residues. The ends were cut back, 6 bases at V and 0 bases at J, with 11 bases in the middle. Germline V lookup: CDR1 WSHSY, CDR2 SAAADI. The chain's CDR3 is CASSDGPLNTEAFF. The CDR3 DNA reads as TGCGCCAGCAGCGACGGGCCCCTGAACACTGAAGCTTTCTTT.

This clone occurred a few times. The chain carries TRBV19 and TRBJ1-5, with D possibly TRBD1 on 6 matching bases. V lost 4 bases to trimming and J lost 3 bases, with 7 bases between them. CDR3 length equals 13 residues. The germline V gene encodes CDR1 LNHDA and CDR2 SQIVND (reference sequence). CDR3 protein: CASSNRDNQPQHF. The DNA for the CDR3 is TGTGCCAGTAGTAACAGGGACAATCAGCCCCAGCATTTT.

In this sample, this clone turned up once. The genes are TRBV5-1 and TRBJ2-7; 8 bases align to TRBD2. Germline assignment: CDR1 SGHRS and CDR2 YFSETQ. V trimming: 4 bases; J trimming: 7 bases; junction bases outside the gene matches: 7. This CDR3 has 13 amino acids. The DNA of the CDR3 is TGCGCCAGCAGCACCGGGGGGGCGTGGGAGCAGTACTTC. Residues: CASSTGGAWEQYF.

The chain carries TRBV9 and TRBJ2-1; D unresolved. The CDR3 runs 15 residues. Per germline, CDR1 SGDLS and CDR2 YYNGEE. Between the trimmed V and J ends, which lost 4 bases and 5 bases, there was a span of 16 bases. CDR3 amino acids: CASSTFGVADNEQFF. Here the CDR3 DNA reads TGTGCCAGCAGCACCTTTGGGGTGGCCGACAATGAGCAGTTCTTC.

This clone was observed once. The chain carries TRBV15 and TRBJ1-2; no definite D call. Germline values: CDR1 LNHNV, CDR2 YYDKDF (reference sequence). The CDR3 has 13 residues. Deletions cut 1 base from V and 6 bases from J, with 9 bases between. In DNA form, the CDR3 reads TGTGCCACCAGCAGAGTAGGTGCGGATGGCTACACCTTC. It translates to CATSRVGADGYTF.

The chain couples TRBV6-6 to TRBJ1-4; TRBD1 matches at 7 bases. The ends lost 5 bases at V and 7 bases at J; junction bases unmatched: 4. Germline lookup yields CDR1 MNHNY and CDR2 SVGAGI (reference sequence). The CDR3 is 13 residues long. The DNA for the CDR3 is TGTGCCAGCAGTCAGCAGGGGGGTGAAAAACTGTTTTTT. Protein sequence: CASSQQGGEKLFF.

This clone has just one count. The genes are TRBV27 and TRBJ1-5; 7 nucleotides align to TRBD1. The CDR3 is 14 amino acids. Germline CDR1 is MNHEY and CDR2 is SMNVEV (reference sequence). Trimming took 4 bases from V and 6 from J; bases not matched to a gene: 6. DNA of the CDR3: TGTGCCAGCAGTTCCGGGACAGACGGTCAGCCCCAGCATTTT. This gives the protein CASSSGTDGQPQHF.

The J gene is TRBJ1-4, the V gene TRBV5-4, with TRBD1 identical over 9 bases. The ends lost 4 bases at V and 5 bases at J; junction bases unmatched: 6. This CDR3 has 15 amino acids. Germline lookup yields CDR1 SGHNT and CDR2 YYREEE (reference sequence). The CDR3 region is CASSVGTGTNEKLFF. For the CDR3, the DNA is TGTGCCAGCAGCGTCGGGACAGGGACGAATGAAAAACTGTTTTTT. The entire variable domain, with the rest obtained from reference TRBV5-4 and TRBJ1-4, is as follows: ETGVTQSPTHLIKTRGQQVTLRCSSQSGHNTVSWYQQALGQGPQFIFQYYREEENGRGNFPPRFSGLQFPNYSSELNVNALELDDSALYLCASSVGTGTNEKLFFGSGTQLSVL.

This rearrangement joins TRBV6-6 to TRBJ2-3, with a tentative D call TRBD1 (6 bases). The ends were cut back, 6 bases at V and 1 base at J, with 8 bases in the middle. The CDR3 is 13 residues long. Germline V gives CDR1 MNHNY, CDR2 SVGAGI (reference sequence). Written as DNA, the CDR3 is TGTGCCAGCAGCGAGGGGGGCACAGATACGCAGTATTTT. Translating it yields CASSEGGTDTQYF.

This sequence joins TRBV9 and TRBJ2-7; D remains ambiguous. The CDR3 totals 14 residues. From germline, CDR1 is SGDLS and CDR2 YYNGEE. Trimming left V 2 bases short and J 3 bases short, with 12 bases between. CDR3 in amino acids: CASSVGGENYEQYF. The DNA of the CDR3 is TGTGCCAGCAGCGTGGGCGGAGAAAACTACGAGCAGTACTTC. The full variable domain, in which reference TRBV9 and TRBJ2-7 provide the parts outside the CDR3, is DSGVTQTPKHLITATGQRVTLRCSPRSGDLSVYWYQQSLDQGLQFLIQYYNGEERAKGNILERFSAQQFPDLHSELNLSSLELGDSALYFCASSVGGENYEQYFGPGTRLTVT.

V is TRBV6-5 and J is TRBJ1-6; 11 bases are shared with TRBD1. The germline V gene has CDR1 MNHEY and CDR2 SVGAGI. CDR3 length equals 14 residues. The V segment lost 7 bases and the J segment 6 bases; nucleotides outside the gene matches: 2. CDR3 nucleotide sequence: TGTGCCAGCACCGGGACAGGGGGTAATTCACCCCTCCACTTT. Translated: CASTGTGGNSPLHF.

The rearrangement joins TRBV6-6 to TRBJ2-7, with D tentatively TRBD2 (6 bases). The CDR3 totals 16 residues. The germline V gene encodes CDR1 MNHNY and CDR2 SVGAGI (reference sequence). V lost 2 bases and J lost 4, with 18 bases in between. The DNA for the CDR3 is TGTGCCAGCAGTTACCAGTCCGGGACTTTCACGTACGAGCAGTACTTC. Translating gives CASSYQSGTFTYEQYF.

This rearrangement joins TRBV6-1 to TRBJ2-7, with 10 bases identical to TRBD1. J was trimmed by 6 bases and V by 6 bases; bases with no gene match: 5. Looked up from germline, CDR1 is MNHNS and CDR2 is SASEGT. The CDR3 sequence is 13 residues long. CDR3 region: CASRGQGSREQYF. CDR3 nucleotides: TGTGCCAGCAGGGGACAGGGGAGCCGCGAGCAGTACTTC.

This clone was counted between two and nine times. V gene TRBV28 combines with J gene TRBJ1-2, with unresolved D. Trimming stripped 2 bases from V and 3 bases from J, with 4 bases between. The CDR3 extends over 12 amino acids. Germline V gene data show CDR1 as MDHEN and CDR2 as SYDVKM. The CDR3 spells CASSLPDYGYTF. The CDR3 nucleotides are TGTGCCAGCAGTTTACCGGACTATGGCTACACCTTC.

The chain links TRBV19 to TRBJ2-3, with TRBD2 matching over 7 bases. The V segment lost 7 bases and the J segment 2 bases; nucleotides outside the gene matches: 9. This CDR3 has 15 amino acids. Looked up from germline, CDR1 is LNHDA and CDR2 is SQIVND (reference sequence). DNA of the CDR3: TGTGCCAGTACCCCATCTAGCGGATACACAGATACGCAGTATTTT. It encodes CASTPSSGYTDTQYF.